This TCR beta chain was identified during a study of cytomegalovirus exposure and HLA in healthy donors. Trimming removed 5 bases from V and 8 bases from J, with 18 bases in between. Germline V gene data show CDR1 as SGHVS and CDR2 as FNYEAQ. This CDR3 is 14 amino acids long. Donors likely had unrecorded immune exposures despite being nominally healthy when sampled. Primers: 60 Vbeta forward and 13 Jbeta reverse. Repertoires were generated with immunoSEQ multiplex PCR, while TCRdb's copy carries only in-frame clones and drops some. Of 100,000 to 150,000 clones listed, over 60% are singletons. This chain joins TRBV7-6 and TRBJ1-2; possible D gene TRBD1, 6 bases. This sequence was found in a human donor in good health. Source material: PBMCs. The CDR3 is CASSLQGQAEGYTF. Here the CDR3 DNA reads TGTGCCAGCAGCCTACAGGGACAAGCGGAGGGCTACACCTTC. The whole variable domain, remainder taken from reference TRBV7-6 and TRBJ1-2, is GAGVSQSPRYKVTKRGQDVALRCDPISGHVSLYWYRQALGQGPEFLTYFNYEAQQDKSGLPNDRFSAERPEGSISTLTIQRTEQRDSAMYRCASSLQGQAEGYTFGSGTRLTVV.